Presented here are 8 T cell receptor beta chains from one specimen sequenced in a study of brain T cells in children with intractable seizures (dated by TCRdb to the early 2020s). Library prep was done by the immunoSEQ multiplex PCR assay. The immuneACCESS repertoire file appears here via TCRdb, limited to in-frame rearrangements. These files lack a portion of the clones; in checked studies, under half of the deficit traces to unresolved V genes, and the cause of the others is not known. Within this sample are roughly 64,000 clones, with about 96% of them counted one time only. The top ten constitute 0.38% of the sample. In light of the paper, this sample's time point label describes: resected brain tissue, or blood drawn just prior to surgery. Sample: peripheral blood, taken at surgery. These receptors were taken from a boy in the first two years of life with focal cortical dysplasia and intractable seizures.

The rearrangement uses TRBV18 and TRBJ2-5; 10 bases are shared with TRBD2. Unmatched junction bases numbered 7, after V lost 3 bases and J lost 0 bases. From germline, CDR1 is KGHSH and CDR2 LQKENI. This CDR3 spans 17 amino acids. The CDR3 sequence: CASSPRLAGGHQETQYF. The DNA for the CDR3 is TGTGCCAGCTCACCGAGATTAGCGGGGGGACACCAAGAGACCCAGTACTTC.

This chain links TRBV2 with TRBJ2-7; 7 bases align to TRBD2. This CDR3 is built from 18 residues. Germline V gene data show CDR1 as SNHLY and CDR2 as FYNNEI. V gave up 8 bases and J gave up 6 bases; unmatched junction bases: 25. The CDR3 bases are TGTGCCAGCGGGGATTCGCGTAGCGGAGGGACTACCCCTGCCGAGCAGTACTTC. It is translated as CASGDSRSGGTTPAEQYF.

The sample holds one count of this clone. The chain has TRBV24-1 and TRBJ2-1; 8 positions agree with TRBD1. Germline V CDR1 and CDR2: KGHDR, SFDVKD. The junction had 13 bases not matched to a gene; V was cut back by 0 bases and J by 7 bases. The CDR3 is made up of 18 amino acids. CDR3 nucleotides: TGTGCCACCAGTGATTTGGAAGGACAGGGCCTAGGAGGGAATGAGCAGTTCTTC. Encoded protein: CATSDLEGQGLGGNEQFF.

The chain recombines TRBV24-1 with TRBJ2-7; possibly TRBD1 for D (5 bases). The CDR3 consists of 17 residues. Germline CDR1 KGHDR, CDR2 SFDVKD. V was trimmed by 1 base and J by 2 bases, leaving 17 bases between them. The CDR3 DNA reads as TGTGCCACCAGTGATTTAGGGGCGACTGTTTTTACCTACGAGCAGTACTTC. This translates into CATSDLGATVFTYEQYF.

The chain recombines TRBV4-1 with TRBJ2-7, with TRBD1 matching over 9 bases. This CDR3 has 15 residues. Germline CDR1 and CDR2: MGHRA and YSYEKL. The trim removed 4 bases at V and 0 bases at J, leaving 4 bases unmatched. The CDR3 bases are TGCGCCAGCAGCCGCTTACAGGGGGCCTCCTACGAGCAGTACTTC. Translation: CASSRLQGASYEQYF.

The genes are TRBV4-1 and TRBJ1-2; D gene ambiguous. From germline, CDR1 is MGHRA and CDR2 YSYEKL. The length of the CDR3 is 15 residues. Trimming removed 7 bases from V and 2 bases from J, with 17 bases in between. CDR3 loop: CASTYRRDDNYGYTF. The DNA of the CDR3 is TGCGCCAGCACCTACCGAAGGGATGACAACTATGGCTACACCTTC.

V gene TRBV5-1 combines with J gene TRBJ2-5; TRBD2 matches at 8 bases. The trim removed 6 bases at V and 5 bases at J, leaving 9 bases unmatched. The length of the CDR3 is 14 residues. CDR1 and CDR2 (germline): SGHRS, YFSETQ. CDR3 nucleotide sequence: TGCGCCAGCAACACGGGGGGGCCGGGGGAGACCCAGTACTTC. Its translation is CASNTGGPGETQYF.

CDR3 bases: TGTGCCAGCAGAAGGACAGAGACTCTCGACGAGCAGTACTTC. It yields the protein CASRRTETLDEQYF. This chain joins TRBV2 and TRBJ2-7; a weak D match, TRBD1 (6 bases). The length of the CDR3 is 14 residues. CDR1 and CDR2 (germline): SNHLY, FYNNEI. Trimming removed 6 bases from V and 5 bases from J, with 17 bases in between.